This T cell receptor beta chain came from a study of shared clonotypes between healthy human individuals. Study findings and constraints: Sampling included only blood; tissue repertoires likely differ. Several donors shared around 5.2% of their naive CD4 clonotypes.

Researchers ran the assay at a deep level. Repertoires were generated with immunoSEQ multiplex PCR, while TCRdb's copy carries only in-frame clones and drops some. The sample carries some 2.1 million clones, 85% to 95% recorded once. With 2 bases removed from V and 7 bases from J, the gap between germline ends came to 12 bases. From germline, CDR1 is MNHEY and CDR2 SVGAGI. The CDR3 totals 15 residues. A remark on this clone: Its target is not known.

The origin of this receptor is a man between 18 and 35 years old in good health. The chain has TRBV6-5 and TRBJ1-6; D is uncertain. The sample consisted of naive CD4+ T cells sorted from blood. Indicated subset: CD45RA+ positively selected. The CDR3 region is CASSYEGAHNSPLHF. The CDR3 coding sequence is TGTGCCAGCAGTTACGAAGGCGCCCACAATTCACCCCTCCACTTT.